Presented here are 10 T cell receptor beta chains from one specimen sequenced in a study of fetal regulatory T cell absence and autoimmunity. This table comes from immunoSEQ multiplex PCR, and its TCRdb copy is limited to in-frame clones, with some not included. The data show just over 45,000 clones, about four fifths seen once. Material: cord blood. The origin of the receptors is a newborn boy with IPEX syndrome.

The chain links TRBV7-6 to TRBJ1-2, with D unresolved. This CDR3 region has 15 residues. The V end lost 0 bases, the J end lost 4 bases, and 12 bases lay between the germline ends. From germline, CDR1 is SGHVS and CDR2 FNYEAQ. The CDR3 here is CASSLARPGVYGYTF. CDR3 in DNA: TGTGCCAGCAGCTTAGCCCGGCCGGGCGTCTATGGCTACACCTTC.

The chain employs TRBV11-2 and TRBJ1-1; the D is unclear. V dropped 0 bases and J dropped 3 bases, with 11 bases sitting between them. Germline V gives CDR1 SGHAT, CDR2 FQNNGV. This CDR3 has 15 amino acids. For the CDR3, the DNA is TGTGCCAGCAGCTTAGATCTTGTGGTCCACACTGAAGCTTTCTTT. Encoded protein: CASSLDLVVHTEAFF.

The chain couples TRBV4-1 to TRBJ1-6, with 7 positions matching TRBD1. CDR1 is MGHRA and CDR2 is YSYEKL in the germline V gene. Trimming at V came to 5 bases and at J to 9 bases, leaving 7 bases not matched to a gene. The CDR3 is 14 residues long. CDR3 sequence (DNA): TGCGCCAGCAGCTTGACAGGGACGGGTTCACCCCTCCACTTT. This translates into CASSLTGTGSPLHF.

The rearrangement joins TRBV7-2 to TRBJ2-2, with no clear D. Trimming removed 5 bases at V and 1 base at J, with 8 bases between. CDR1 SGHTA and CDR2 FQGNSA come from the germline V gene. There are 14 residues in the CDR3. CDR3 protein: CASSPWENTGELFF. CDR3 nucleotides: TGTGCCAGCAGCCCTTGGGAGAACACCGGGGAGCTGTTTTTT.

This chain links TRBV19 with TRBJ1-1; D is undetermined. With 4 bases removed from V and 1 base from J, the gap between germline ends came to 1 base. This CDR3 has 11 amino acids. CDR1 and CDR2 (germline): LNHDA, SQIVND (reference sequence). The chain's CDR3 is CASSRNTEAFF. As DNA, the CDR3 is TGTGCCAGTAGTAGGAACACTGAAGCTTTCTTT. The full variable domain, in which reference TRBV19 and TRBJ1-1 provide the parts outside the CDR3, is DGGITQSPKYLFRKEGQNVTLSCEQNLNHDAMYWYRQDPGQGLRLIYYSQIVNDFQKGDIAEGYSVSREKKESFPLTVTSAQKNPTAFYLCASSRNTEAFFGQGTRLTVV.

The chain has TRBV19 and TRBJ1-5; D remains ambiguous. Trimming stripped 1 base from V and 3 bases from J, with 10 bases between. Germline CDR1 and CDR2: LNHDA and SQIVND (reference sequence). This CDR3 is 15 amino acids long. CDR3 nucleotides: TGTGCCAGTAGTATAGGGGGTAGGGCCAATCAGCCCCAGCATTTT. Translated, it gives CASSIGGRANQPQHF.

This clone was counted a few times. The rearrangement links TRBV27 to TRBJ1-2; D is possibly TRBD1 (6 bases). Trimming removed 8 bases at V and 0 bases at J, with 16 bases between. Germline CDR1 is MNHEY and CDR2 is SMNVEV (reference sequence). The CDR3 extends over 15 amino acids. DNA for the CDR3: TGTGCCAGCGCAGGGGCCTCGGACTCTAACTATGGCTACACCTTC. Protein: CASAGASDSNYGYTF.

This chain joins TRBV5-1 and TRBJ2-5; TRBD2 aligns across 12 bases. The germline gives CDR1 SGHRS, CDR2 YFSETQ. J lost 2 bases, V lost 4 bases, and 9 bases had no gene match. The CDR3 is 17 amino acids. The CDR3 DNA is TGCGCCAGCAGCACTGGACTAGCGGGGAGGCTACAAGAGACCCAGTACTTC. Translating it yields CASSTGLAGRLQETQYF.

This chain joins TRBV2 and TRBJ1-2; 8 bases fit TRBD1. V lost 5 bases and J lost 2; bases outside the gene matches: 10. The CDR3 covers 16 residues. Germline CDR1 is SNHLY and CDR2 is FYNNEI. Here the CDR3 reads CASSQGRTGYNYGYTF. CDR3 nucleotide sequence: TGTGCCAGCAGTCAGGGGCGGACAGGGTACAACTATGGCTACACCTTC. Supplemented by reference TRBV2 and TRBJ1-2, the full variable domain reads EPEVTQTPSHQVTQMGQEVILRCVPISNHLYFYWYRQILGQKVEFLVSFYNNEISEKSEIFDDQFSVERPDGSNFTLKIRSTKLEDSAMYFCASSQGRTGYNYGYTFGSGTRLTVV.

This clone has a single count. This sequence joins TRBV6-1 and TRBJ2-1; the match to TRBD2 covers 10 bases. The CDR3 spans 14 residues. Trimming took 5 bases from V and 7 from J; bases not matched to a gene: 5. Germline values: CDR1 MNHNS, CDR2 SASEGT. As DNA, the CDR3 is TGTGCCAGCAGTCCTAGCGGGAGAATAAATGAGCAGTTCTTC. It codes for CASSPSGRINEQFF.